These 20 T cell receptor beta chains were all obtained from the same sample, sequenced in a study of blood T cell repertoires in COVID-19. Sequenced by immunoSEQ multiplex PCR; TCRdb stores in-frame clones only, minus some. The sample lists 140,000 to 150,000 clones, 80% occurring once. Sequencing was performed on peripheral blood. Receptor source: a woman in her forties or fifties with acute or convalescent COVID-19.

The sample holds one count of this clone. The CDR3 protein is CASTFYSTDTQYF. For the CDR3, the DNA is TGTGCCAGCACCTTCTATAGCACAGATACGCAGTATTTT. This rearrangement joins TRBV2 to TRBJ2-3; D is unresolved. The length of the CDR3 is 13 residues. Germline assignment: CDR1 SNHLY and CDR2 FYNNEI. V lost 7 bases to trimming and J lost 0 bases, with 8 bases between them. Together with reference TRBV2 and TRBJ2-3, the CDR3 gives the full variable domain: EPEVTQTPSHQVTQMGQEVILRCVPISNHLYFYWYRQILGQKVEFLVSFYNNEISEKSEIFDDQFSVERPDGSNFTLKIRSTKLEDSAMYFCASTFYSTDTQYFGPGTRLTVL.

The chain couples TRBV7-9 to TRBJ1-1, with TRBD1 as a possible D gene (6 bases). The CDR3 is 14 amino acids. Germline CDR1 is SEHNR and CDR2 is FQNEAQ (reference sequence). V lost 4 bases and J 7 bases, leaving 16 bases between the germline ends. CDR3 residues: CASSSLQGQFEAFF. As DNA, the CDR3 is TGTGCCAGCAGCTCCCTCCAGGGGCAGTTTGAAGCTTTCTTT.

V gene TRBV30 combines with J gene TRBJ1-1; possibly TRBD1 for D (5 bases). Germline assignment: CDR1 GTSNPN and CDR2 SVGIG (reference sequence). There are 12 residues in the CDR3. The germline V and J ends were trimmed by 5 bases and 4 bases, with 11 bases remaining between them. The CDR3 nucleotides read TGTGCCTGGTCCAGGGAAGTCACTGAAGCTTTCTTT. It is translated as CAWSREVTEAFF.

CDR3 bases: TGTGCCAGCAGTGAAACCCCTTTTAGAGATCGGCAGTACTTC. It encodes CASSETPFRDRQYF. This rearrangement joins TRBV6-1 to TRBJ2-7; no clear D gene. CDR3 length equals 14 residues. Trimming cost V 2 bases and J 9 bases, with 17 bases left between them. Germline V CDR1 and CDR2: MNHNS, SASEGT.

V gene TRBV6-1 combines with J gene TRBJ1-3, with unresolved D. CDR1 MNHNS and CDR2 SASEGT come from the germline V gene. The CDR3 has 16 residues. Trimming pared 4 bases from V and 0 bases from J, leaving 13 bases between. CDR3 loop: CASSVREPSSGNTIYF. Here the CDR3 DNA reads TGTGCCAGCAGTGTGCGGGAGCCGAGCTCTGGAAACACCATATATTTT.

The chain links TRBV5-1 to TRBJ1-1; D is unresolved. Trimming cost V 0 bases and J 2 bases, with 11 bases left between them. This CDR3 region has 15 residues. Germline CDR1 is SGHRS and CDR2 is YFSETQ. The CDR3 region is CASSLGGSSNTEAFF. The CDR3 bases are TGCGCCAGCAGCTTGGGTGGCAGTTCAAACACTGAAGCTTTCTTT.

This clone appeared a single time. The rearrangement uses TRBV7-2 and TRBJ2-3; 8 nucleotides agree with TRBD2. J was trimmed by 0 bases and V by 2 bases; bases with no gene match: 13. The CDR3 covers 19 residues. The germline CDR1 and CDR2 sequences are SGHTA and FQGNSA. The CDR3 protein is CASSLRVRGGRSSTDTQYF. The CDR3 coding sequence is TGTGCCAGCAGCTTAAGGGTCCGCGGGGGGAGGTCTAGCACAGATACGCAGTATTTT.

The gene calls are TRBV6-2 or TRBV6-3 and TRBJ2-4, with 8 bases matching TRBD1. The CDR3 length is 13 residues. Trimming took 4 bases from V and 8 from J; bases not matched to a gene: 4. The germline V gene encodes CDR1 MNHEY and CDR2 SVGEGT. The CDR3 DNA sequence: TGTGCCAGCAGTTCCGGACAGGGTTACATTCAGTACTTC. Its translation: CASSSGQGYIQYF.

The gene calls are TRBV27 and TRBJ1-5; tentatively, D is TRBD1 (6 bases). Trimming removed 5 bases at V and 7 bases at J, with 18 bases between. The CDR3 length is 15 residues. Per the germline V gene, CDR1 is MNHEY and CDR2 is SMNVEV (reference sequence). The CDR3 protein is CASSPVVGAEQPQHF. The CDR3 nucleotides read TGTGCCAGCAGTCCAGTGGTGGGGGCGGAGCAGCCCCAGCATTTT.

The V gene is TRBV29-1, the J gene TRBJ1-2, with TRBD1 matching over 9 bases. Germline values: CDR1 SQVTM, CDR2 ANQGSEA. The CDR3 sequence is 14 residues long. V lost 4 bases to trimming and J lost 4 bases; unmatched junction nucleotides: 7. In DNA, the CDR3 is TGCAGCGTTGCGGGACAGGGTAGCGGCTATGGCTACACCTTC. Translating it yields CSVAGQGSGYGYTF. The variable domain in full, completed from reference TRBV29-1 and TRBJ1-2, reads SAVISQKPSRDICQRGTSLTIQCQVDSQVTMMFWYRQQPGQSLTLIATANQGSEATYESGFVIDKFPISRPNLTFSTLTVSNMSPEDSSIYLCSVAGQGSGYGYTFGSGTRLTVV.

This clone was counted once. The J gene is TRBJ2-5, the V gene TRBV5-8, with TRBD2 as a possible D gene (6 bases). V was pared by 5 bases and J by 8 bases, with 16 bases between. In germline, CDR1 is SGHTS, CDR2 YDEGEE. The CDR3 contains 13 residues. The CDR3 sequence is CASRDAGIDTQYF. The CDR3 DNA is TGTGCCAGCAGGGATGCGGGAATTGATACCCAGTACTTC.

This rearrangement joins TRBV5-1 to TRBJ2-1; TRBD2 is a possible D gene (6 bases). CDR1 SGHRS and CDR2 YFSETQ come from the germline V gene. Trimming shortened V by 0 bases and J by 8 bases, and 21 bases separated the two germline ends. This CDR3 is 17 amino acids long. In DNA, the CDR3 is TGCGCCAGCAGCTTGGCCGGGGTAGGCGGGGCCCTCGATGAGCAGTTCTTC. This sequence encodes CASSLAGVGGALDEQFF.

The chain joins TRBV6-5 to TRBJ2-7; TRBD1 aligns across 7 bases. Germline V gene data show CDR1 as MNHEY and CDR2 as SVGAGI. The CDR3 sequence is 15 residues long. J lost 1 base, V lost 4 bases, and 7 bases had no gene match. The CDR3 DNA reads TGTGCCAGCAGTTCCAATCCGGGACAGTCCTACGAGCAGTACTTC. Translating gives CASSSNPGQSYEQYF.

The chain employs TRBV2 and TRBJ1-3; perhaps TRBD1 as D (6 bases). CDR1 SNHLY and CDR2 FYNNEI come from the germline V gene. The V end was cut by 4 bases, the J end by 1 base, with 17 bases between. CDR3 length: 17 residues. This CDR3 is CASSGALGGESGNTIYF. The CDR3 DNA sequence: TGTGCCAGCAGTGGGGCACTAGGGGGAGAGTCTGGAAACACCATATATTTT.

This clone occurred once. V and J are TRBV18 and TRBJ2-7; 12 nucleotides match TRBD1. Germline lookup yields CDR1 KGHSH and CDR2 LQKENI. V gave up 3 bases and J gave up 6 bases; unmatched junction bases: 12. CDR3 size: 17 residues. For the CDR3, the DNA is TGTGCCAGCTCACCGATCAACCGAGGGACAGGGGGCATCGAGCAGTACTTC. Translation gives CASSPINRGTGGIEQYF.

The genes are TRBV29-1 and TRBJ1-2; the match to TRBD1 covers 7 bases. This CDR3 is built from 13 residues. Germline V gene data show CDR1 as SQVTM and CDR2 as ANQGSEA. After removal of 3 bases from V and 5 bases from J, the junction contained 6 bases not matched to a gene. The CDR3 here is CSVEAYRGYGYTF. In nucleotides, the CDR3 is TGCAGCGTTGAGGCTTACAGGGGTTATGGCTACACCTTC.

V is TRBV19 and J is TRBJ2-3; 8 bases match TRBD2. The CDR3 sequence is 16 residues long. The germline V gene encodes CDR1 LNHDA and CDR2 SQIVND (reference sequence). V shed 6 bases and J 5 bases; nucleotides not matched to a gene: 13. CDR3 sequence: CASSIWGGGRGDTQYF. The CDR3 DNA sequence: TGTGCCAGTAGCATCTGGGGCGGGGGGCGTGGAGATACGCAGTATTTT.

CDR3: CASRGQSNTGELFF. For the CDR3, the DNA is TGTGCCAGCAGGGGACAGTCGAACACCGGGGAGCTGTTTTTT. The chain joins TRBV2 to TRBJ2-2; 7 bases fit TRBD1. Per the germline V gene, CDR1 is SNHLY and CDR2 is FYNNEI. With 6 bases clipped from V and 0 bases from J, the junction kept 1 base outside the gene matches. This CDR3 is 14 amino acids long.

Worth noting for this clone: One junction end does not reproduce the germline sequence, and a read error may be involved. J is TRBJ1-3 and V is TRBV6-5; D is uncertain. Germline-derived CDR1 and CDR2 are MNHEY and SVGAGI. This CDR3 has 14 residues. DNA of the CDR3: TGTGCCAGCAGGCCACTTTCCTCTAGAAACACCATATATTTT. Translated: CASRPLSSRNTIYF.

A few counts support this clone. The V call is TRBV5-6, the J call TRBJ2-2; D is unresolved. The ends were cut back, 2 bases at V and 2 bases at J, with 7 bases in the middle. The CDR3 loop spans 14 amino acids. Germline loops: CDR1 SGHDT, CDR2 YYEEEE. CDR3 protein: CASSFRQNTGELFF. The CDR3 region has the DNA TGTGCCAGCAGCTTCAGACAAAACACCGGGGAGCTGTTTTTT.